This T cell receptor beta chain was captured in a study of response to subunit inactivated influenza vaccine. A word on this clonotype: Its ends do not fully match the called genes, so a read error is possible.

TCRdb re-called the RT-PCR reads through MiXCR, storing one row per CDR3 protein. The top ten clones hold more than 9.5% of a sample with a few hundred thousand distinct CDR3 sequences, 14% of them seen once. The sample was PBMCs from blood, taken about 12 days after vaccination. The TCR sequence derives from a middle-aged man who received an inactivated influenza vaccine.

The chain's CDR3 is CASSLAGGVSYNEQFF. CDR3 coding DNA: TGTGCCAGCAGTTTAGCGGGAGGCGTCTCCTACAATGAGCAGTTCTTC. The V and J genes are TRBV11-2 and TRBJ2-1; 10 positions agree with TRBD2. The germline gives CDR1 SGHAT, CDR2 FQNNGV. This CDR3 has 16 residues. Variable domain in full (rest from reference TRBV11-2 and TRBJ2-1): EAGVAQSPRYKIIEKRQSVAFWCNPISGHATLYWYQQILGQGPKLLIQFQNNGVVDDSQLPKDRFSAERLKGVDSTLKIQPAKLEDSAVYLCASSLAGGVSYNEQFFGPGTRLTVL.